This TCR beta chain was identified during a study of T cell responses to AZD1222 COVID-19 vaccine (dated by TCRdb to about 2021). Notes on the research overall: AZD1222 recipients given second doses at about 4 weeks or at about 12 weeks were pooled, since spike-specific TCR depth and breadth were not found to differ between the two schedules. TCR sequencing covered more than 230 trial participants: roughly 200 given two doses of AZD1222 and about 26 given two doses of MenACWY control vaccine. Trial participants were enrolled by age into subgroups of 18-55, 56-69 and 70-plus years, and around 150, 29 and 61 TCR-sequenced participants, respectively, were included in these subgroups. What the authors observed across the whole study: The 56-69-year group was small, and its depth increase did not reach significance, likely because of low power. Reportedly, close to half of the unique spike-specific TCRs recognized epitopes lying outside the regions that are mutated in the B.1.351 and B.1.1.7 variants. The vaccine-associated CD4 TCRs covered the entire spike protein, and the dominant responses fell in regions 160-218 and 743-854. No day 14 peak-response samples were available, so repertoires were characterized only after the peak T cell response. Only 5 to 7 AZD1222 recipients were SARS-CoV-2 seropositive at baseline, limiting conclusions about previously exposed vaccinees. Participants were mostly white British, with more females than males. The authors suggested clonal diversity may have been underestimated. A significant rise in spike-specific TCR breadth and depth was observed after two AZD1222 doses relative to day 0 and relative to MenACWY recipients.

The CDR3 regions of human TCRbeta chains were subjected to immunosequencing. The authors processed their data as follows. Repertoire TCRs were matched against a reference library of SARS-CoV-2-specific TCRs generated with the MIRA antigen-specificity platform. Breadth was defined as the fraction of unique TCRs that were SARS-CoV-2-associated, and depth was defined as the fraction of total T cells that were SARS-CoV-2-associated. Using the MIRA data, every spike-specific TCR was mapped to the spike region that the TCR reacted to and assigned to either a CD4 or a CD8 class. Log10-transformed breadth and depth values were compared by one-way ANOVA with Sidak's multiple comparisons tests. The clones in this table, taken by TCRdb from immuneACCESS, are in-frame only. Not every clone is retained; where verified, under half of the shortfall comes from an unresolved V gene, and the cause of the rest is unknown. V and J calls and clone size follow that table, whereas D and trimming were derived from the DNA. For this sample there are about 130,000 clones; roughly 89% appear just once. The leading ten clones occupy 1.9% of the sample.

For this clone: Its antigen remains unidentified. The record has no base qualities; no much larger clone is one base away.

The time point label, read with the paper, signifies: baseline before first vaccination. Vaccinee samples were obtained from the UK trials COV001 and COV002, which included a single-blind randomized controlled phase 2/3 trial of AZD1222 (ChAdOx1 nCoV-19) in healthy adults. Trial participant PBMC samples were collected at day 0 and day 28 after the second dose for TCRbeta chain sequencing. The sequence came from an adult in good health. This specimen was peripheral blood, taken on day 0 of AZD1222 vaccination.

Here is the DNA: TGTGCCAGCAGTTACCGGGACAGGGGTTATCAGCCCCAGCATTTT. Its protein reads: CASSYRDRGYQPQHF. The sequence links TRBV6-2 or TRBV6-3 to TRBJ1-5; a stretch of 10 junction bases matches TRBD1. CDR1 is given as MNHEY and CDR2 as SVGEGT, both from the germline V gene. There are 15 amino acids in the CDR3, from cysteine to phenylalanine inclusive. The read is trimmed to its CDR3 DNA, 45 bases read in frame from base 1. V is cut back by 2 bases and J by 5 bases, with 3 bases in the junction unmatched.